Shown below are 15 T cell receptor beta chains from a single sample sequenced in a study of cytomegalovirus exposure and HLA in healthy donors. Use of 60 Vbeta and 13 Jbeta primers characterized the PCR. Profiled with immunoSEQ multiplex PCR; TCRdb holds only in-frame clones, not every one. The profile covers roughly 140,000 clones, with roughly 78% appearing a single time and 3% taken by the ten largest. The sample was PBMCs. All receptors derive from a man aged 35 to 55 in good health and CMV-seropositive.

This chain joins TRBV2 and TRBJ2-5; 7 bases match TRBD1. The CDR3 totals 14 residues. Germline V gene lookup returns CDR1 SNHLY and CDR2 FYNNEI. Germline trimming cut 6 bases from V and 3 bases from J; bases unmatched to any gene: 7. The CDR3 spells CASRRDSGEETQYF. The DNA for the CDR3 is TGTGCCAGCAGACGGGACAGTGGCGAAGAGACCCAGTACTTC.

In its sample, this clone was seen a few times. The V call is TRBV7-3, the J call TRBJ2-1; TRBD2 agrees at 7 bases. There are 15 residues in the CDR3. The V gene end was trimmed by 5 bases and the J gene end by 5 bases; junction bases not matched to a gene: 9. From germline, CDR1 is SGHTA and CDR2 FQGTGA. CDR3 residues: CASSHLGEGHNEQFF. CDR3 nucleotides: TGTGCCAGCAGCCACCTCGGGGAGGGTCACAATGAGCAGTTCTTC.

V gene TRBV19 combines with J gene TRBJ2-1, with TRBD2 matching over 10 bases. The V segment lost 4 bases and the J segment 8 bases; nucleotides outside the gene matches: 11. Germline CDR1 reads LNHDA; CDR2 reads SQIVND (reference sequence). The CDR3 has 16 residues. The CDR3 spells CASSTKIAGGIYEQFF. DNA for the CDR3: TGTGCCAGTAGTACCAAAATAGCGGGAGGTATATATGAGCAGTTCTTC.

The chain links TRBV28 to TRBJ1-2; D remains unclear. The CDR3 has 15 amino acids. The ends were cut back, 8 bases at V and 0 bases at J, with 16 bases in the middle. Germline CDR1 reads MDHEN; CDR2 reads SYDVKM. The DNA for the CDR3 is TGTGCCAGCTCCTGGTGGGAGCTTACTAACTATGGCTACACCTTC. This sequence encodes CASSWWELTNYGYTF.

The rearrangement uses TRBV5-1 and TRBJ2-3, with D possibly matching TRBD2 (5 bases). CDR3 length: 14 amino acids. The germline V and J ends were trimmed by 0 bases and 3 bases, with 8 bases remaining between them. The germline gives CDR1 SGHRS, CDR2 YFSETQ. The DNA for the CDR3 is TGCGCCAGCAGCTTGGGAACTAGGACAGATACGCAGTATTTT. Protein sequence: CASSLGTRTDTQYF.

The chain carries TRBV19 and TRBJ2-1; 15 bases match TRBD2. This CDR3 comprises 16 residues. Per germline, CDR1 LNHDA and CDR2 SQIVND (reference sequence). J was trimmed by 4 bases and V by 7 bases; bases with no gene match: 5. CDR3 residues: CASTPGTSGGYNEQFF. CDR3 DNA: TGTGCCAGTACCCCCGGGACTAGCGGGGGGTACAATGAGCAGTTCTTC.

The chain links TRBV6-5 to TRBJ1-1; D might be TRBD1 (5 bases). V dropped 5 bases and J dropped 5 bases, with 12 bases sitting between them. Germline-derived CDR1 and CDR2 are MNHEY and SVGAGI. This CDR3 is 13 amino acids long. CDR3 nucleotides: TGTGCCAGCAGTCAGGTTCGGGGGACTGAAGCTTTCTTT. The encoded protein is CASSQVRGTEAFF.

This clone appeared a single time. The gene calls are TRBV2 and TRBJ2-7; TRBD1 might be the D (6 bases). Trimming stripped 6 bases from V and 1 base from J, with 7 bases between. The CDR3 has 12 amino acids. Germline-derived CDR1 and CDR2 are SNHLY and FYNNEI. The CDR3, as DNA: TGTGCCAGCAGACAGGGTTCCTACGAGCAGTACTTC. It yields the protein CASRQGSYEQYF.

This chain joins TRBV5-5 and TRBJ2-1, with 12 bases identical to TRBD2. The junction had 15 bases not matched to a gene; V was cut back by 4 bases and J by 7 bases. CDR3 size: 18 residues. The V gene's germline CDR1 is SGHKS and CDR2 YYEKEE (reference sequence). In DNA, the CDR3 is TGTGCCAGCAGCCTAGATCGTCTACTAGCGGGAGGTACAAATGAGCAGTTCTTC. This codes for CASSLDRLLAGGTNEQFF.

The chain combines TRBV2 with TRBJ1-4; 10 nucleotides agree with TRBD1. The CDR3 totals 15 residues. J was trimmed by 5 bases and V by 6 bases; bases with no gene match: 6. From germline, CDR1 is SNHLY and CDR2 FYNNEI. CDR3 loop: CASRGGTGANEKLFF. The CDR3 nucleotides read TGTGCCAGCAGGGGAGGGACAGGGGCCAATGAAAAACTGTTTTTT.

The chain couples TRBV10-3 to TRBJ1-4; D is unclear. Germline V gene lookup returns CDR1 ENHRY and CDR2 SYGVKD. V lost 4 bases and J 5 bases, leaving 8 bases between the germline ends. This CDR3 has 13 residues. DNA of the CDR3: TGTGCCATCAGTGGGACTCTAAATGAAAAACTGTTTTTT. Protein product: CAISGTLNEKLFF.

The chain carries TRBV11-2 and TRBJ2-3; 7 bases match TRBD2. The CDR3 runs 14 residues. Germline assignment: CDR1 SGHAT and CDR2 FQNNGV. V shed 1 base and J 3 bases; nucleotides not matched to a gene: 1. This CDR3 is CASSLGLATDTQYF. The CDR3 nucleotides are TGTGCCAGCAGCTTAGGACTAGCTACAGATACGCAGTATTTT.

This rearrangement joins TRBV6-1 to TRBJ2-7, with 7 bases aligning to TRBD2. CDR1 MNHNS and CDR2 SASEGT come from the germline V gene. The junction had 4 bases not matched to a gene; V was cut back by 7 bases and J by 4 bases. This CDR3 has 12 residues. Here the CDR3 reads CASNERDYEQYF. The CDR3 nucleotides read TGTGCCAGCAATGAGCGGGATTACGAGCAGTACTTC.

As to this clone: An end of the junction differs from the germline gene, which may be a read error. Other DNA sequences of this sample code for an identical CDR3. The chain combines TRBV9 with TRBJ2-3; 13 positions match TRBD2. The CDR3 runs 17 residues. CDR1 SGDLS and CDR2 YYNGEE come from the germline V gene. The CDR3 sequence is CASSVTGTSGIADTQYF. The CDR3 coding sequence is TGCGCCAGCAGCGTCACCGGGACTAGCGGGATCGCAGATACGCAGTATTTT.

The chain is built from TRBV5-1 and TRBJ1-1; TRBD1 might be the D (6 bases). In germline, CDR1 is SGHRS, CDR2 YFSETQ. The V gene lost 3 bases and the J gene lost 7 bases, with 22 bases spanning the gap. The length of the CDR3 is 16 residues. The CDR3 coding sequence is TGCGCCAGCAGCTCCGGTTCTGTAGGACAGCAGGGTGAAGCTTTCTTT. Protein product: CASSSGSVGQQGEAFF.